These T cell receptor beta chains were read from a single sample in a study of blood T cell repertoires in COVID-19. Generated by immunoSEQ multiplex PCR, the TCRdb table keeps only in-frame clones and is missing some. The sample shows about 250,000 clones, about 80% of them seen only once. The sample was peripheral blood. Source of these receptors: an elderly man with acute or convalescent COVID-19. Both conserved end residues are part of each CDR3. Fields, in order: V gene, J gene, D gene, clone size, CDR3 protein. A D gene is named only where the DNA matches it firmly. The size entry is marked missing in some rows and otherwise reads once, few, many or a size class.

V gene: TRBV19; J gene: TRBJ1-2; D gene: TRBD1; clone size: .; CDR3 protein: CASSIAPWTGTSNYGYTF
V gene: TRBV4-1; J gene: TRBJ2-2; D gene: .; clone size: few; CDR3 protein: CASSSPTGHLAPTGELFF
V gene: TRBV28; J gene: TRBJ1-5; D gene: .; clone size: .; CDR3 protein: CASSFTRGGNQPQHF
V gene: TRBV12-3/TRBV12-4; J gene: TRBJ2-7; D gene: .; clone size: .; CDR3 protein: CASSFGTGSEQYF
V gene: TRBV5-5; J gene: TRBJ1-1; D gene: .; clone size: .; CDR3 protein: CASSWGAEAFF
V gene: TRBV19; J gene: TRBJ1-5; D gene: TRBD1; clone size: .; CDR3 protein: CASSPRQGWQPQHF
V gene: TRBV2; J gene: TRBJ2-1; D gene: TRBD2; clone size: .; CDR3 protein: CASGSGGAGYNEQFF
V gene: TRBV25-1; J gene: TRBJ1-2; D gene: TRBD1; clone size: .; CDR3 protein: CAAAGQGALYGYTF
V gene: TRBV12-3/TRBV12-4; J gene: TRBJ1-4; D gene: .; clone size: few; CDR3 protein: CASTLRGKLFF
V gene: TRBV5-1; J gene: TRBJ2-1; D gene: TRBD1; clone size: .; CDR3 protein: CASSQDRGPLGSYNEQFF
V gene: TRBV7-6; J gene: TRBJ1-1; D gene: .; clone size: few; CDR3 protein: CASSPHGGSANTEAFF
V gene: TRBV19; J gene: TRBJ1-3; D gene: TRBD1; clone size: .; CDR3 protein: CASSTDRAGNTIYF
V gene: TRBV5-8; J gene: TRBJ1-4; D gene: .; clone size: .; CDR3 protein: CASSFEYRDNEKLFF
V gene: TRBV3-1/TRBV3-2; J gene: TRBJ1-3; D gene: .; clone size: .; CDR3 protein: CASSQGSFEGRVGGNTIYF
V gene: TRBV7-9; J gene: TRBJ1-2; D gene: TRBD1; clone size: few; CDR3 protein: CASTPGDSRDHGYTF
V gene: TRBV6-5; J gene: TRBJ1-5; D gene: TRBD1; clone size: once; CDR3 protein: CASSFGTGQNQPQHF
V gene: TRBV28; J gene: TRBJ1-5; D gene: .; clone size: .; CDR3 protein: CASSPRVVGQPQHF
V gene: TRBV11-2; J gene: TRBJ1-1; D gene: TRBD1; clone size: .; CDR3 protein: CASSHRTGQGKERGTEAFF
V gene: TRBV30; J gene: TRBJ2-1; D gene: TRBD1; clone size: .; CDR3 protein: CAWGTGPYNEQFF
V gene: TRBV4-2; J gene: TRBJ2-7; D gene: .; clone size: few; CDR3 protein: CASSQAGGTNEQYF
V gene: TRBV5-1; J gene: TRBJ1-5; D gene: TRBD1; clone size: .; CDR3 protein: CASSIGDRAGNQPQHF
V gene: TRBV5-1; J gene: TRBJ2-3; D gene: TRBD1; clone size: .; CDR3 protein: CASSTRGQGTDTQYF
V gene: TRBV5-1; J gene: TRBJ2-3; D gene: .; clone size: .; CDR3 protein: CASSLGVRGSDTQYF
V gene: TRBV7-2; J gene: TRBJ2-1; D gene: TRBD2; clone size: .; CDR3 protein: CASSHGTTGEQFF
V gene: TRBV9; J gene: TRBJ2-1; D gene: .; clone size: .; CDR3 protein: CASTLSTGNEQFF
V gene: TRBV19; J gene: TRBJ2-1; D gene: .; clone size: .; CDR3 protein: CASSTDRSSYNEQFF
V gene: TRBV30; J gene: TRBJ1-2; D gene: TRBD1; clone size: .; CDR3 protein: CACGRGQGIYGYTF
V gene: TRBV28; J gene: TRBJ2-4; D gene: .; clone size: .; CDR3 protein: CASSFGVTKNIQYF
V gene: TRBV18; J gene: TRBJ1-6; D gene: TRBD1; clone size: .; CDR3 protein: CASSLIGQGNYNSPLHF
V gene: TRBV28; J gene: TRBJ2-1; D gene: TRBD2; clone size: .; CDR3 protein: CASSPFPGLAGRWLGEQFF
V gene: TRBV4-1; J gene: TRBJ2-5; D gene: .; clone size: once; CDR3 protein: CASSQDAAGRVKTQYF
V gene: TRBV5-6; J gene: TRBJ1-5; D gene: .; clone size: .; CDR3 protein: CASSFGHIGNQPQHF
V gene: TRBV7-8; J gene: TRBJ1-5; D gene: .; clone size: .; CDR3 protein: CASSSLTPTAISNQPQHF
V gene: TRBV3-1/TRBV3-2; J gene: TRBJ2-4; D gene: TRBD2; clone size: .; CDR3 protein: CASSQERTSGRLIQYF
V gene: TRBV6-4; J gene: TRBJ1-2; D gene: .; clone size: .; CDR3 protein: CASSEISRYGYTF
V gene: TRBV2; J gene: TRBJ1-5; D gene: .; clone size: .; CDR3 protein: CASSVESNQPQHF
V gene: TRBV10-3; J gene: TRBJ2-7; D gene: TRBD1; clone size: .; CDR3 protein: CAIRSDRGGEQYF
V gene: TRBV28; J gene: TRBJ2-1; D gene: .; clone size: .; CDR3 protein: CASSPFQTVFNEQFF
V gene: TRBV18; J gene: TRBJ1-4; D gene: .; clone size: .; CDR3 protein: CASSPSAGSTNEKLFF
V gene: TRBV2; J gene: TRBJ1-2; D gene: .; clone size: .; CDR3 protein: CASSEDLGRNYGYTF
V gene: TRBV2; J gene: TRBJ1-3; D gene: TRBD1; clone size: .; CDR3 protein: CASSEGTGRSGNTIYF
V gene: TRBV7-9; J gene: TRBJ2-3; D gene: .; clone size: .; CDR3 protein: CASSLGRRSPPNTQYF
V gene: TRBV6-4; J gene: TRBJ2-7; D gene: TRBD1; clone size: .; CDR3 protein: CASSGKTGETPYEQYF
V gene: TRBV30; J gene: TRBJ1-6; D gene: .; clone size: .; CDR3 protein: CAWSVRSGRGPLHF
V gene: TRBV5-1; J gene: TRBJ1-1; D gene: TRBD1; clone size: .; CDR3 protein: CASSLVGQGRGTEAFF
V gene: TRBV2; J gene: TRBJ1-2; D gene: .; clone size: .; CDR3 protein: CASRAGQGRNYGYTF
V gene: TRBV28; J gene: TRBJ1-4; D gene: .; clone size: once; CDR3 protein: CASRGGGAGTEKLFF
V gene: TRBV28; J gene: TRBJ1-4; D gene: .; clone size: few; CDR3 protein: CASSFQPRRSEKLFF
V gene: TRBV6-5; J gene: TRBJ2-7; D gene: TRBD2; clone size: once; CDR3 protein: CASIRGREQYF
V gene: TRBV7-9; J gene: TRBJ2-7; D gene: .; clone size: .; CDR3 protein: CASSLFRVSYEQYF